Listed here are 23 T cell receptor beta chains from one sample, sequenced in a study of shared clonotypes between healthy human individuals. TCRdb's copy holds only in-frame clones and misses some; the assay was immunoSEQ multiplex PCR. The sample comprises approximately 2,000,000 clones, just under 95% of which are singletons, and 0.37% rests with the top ten. Sequencing was carried out using naive CD4+ T cells from PBMCs. Subset meaning: CD45RA+ positively selected. The receptors derive from a man in his late teens or twenties in good health. Some clones in this sample may be carry-over from other donors' samples.

This chain joins TRBV18 and TRBJ2-2; no definite D call. CDR3 length: 14 amino acids. Germline CDR1 reads KGHSH; CDR2 reads LQKENI. Deletions cut 6 bases from V and 1 base from J, with 9 bases between. The CDR3 region is CASSESRNTGELFF. CDR3 DNA: TGTGCCAGCTCCGAAAGCCGGAACACCGGGGAGCTGTTTTTT.

This chain uses TRBV19 with TRBJ1-2; weak D call: TRBD1 (5 bases). This CDR3 region has 15 residues. Germline loops: CDR1 LNHDA, CDR2 SQIVND (reference sequence). Between the trimmed V and J ends, which lost 2 bases and 4 bases, there was a span of 14 bases. The CDR3 nucleotides read TGTGCCAGTAGTATAATAGGGGCCACTGGCTATGGCTACACCTTC. It is translated as CASSIIGATGYGYTF. Based on the CDR3 plus reference TRBV19 and TRBJ1-2, the full variable domain is DGGITQSPKYLFRKEGQNVTLSCEQNLNHDAMYWYRQDPGQGLRLIYYSQIVNDFQKGDIAEGYSVSREKKESFPLTVTSAQKNPTAFYLCASSIIGATGYGYTFGSGTRLTVV.

V and J are TRBV27 and TRBJ2-7, with D maybe TRBD1 (6 bases). The V end was cut by 5 bases, the J end by 2 bases, with 13 bases between. Germline lookup yields CDR1 MNHEY and CDR2 SMNVEV (reference sequence). This CDR3 is 14 amino acids long. CDR3 sequence: CASSPQGSPYEQYF. The CDR3 nucleotides are TGTGCCAGCAGTCCCCAGGGGTCGCCCTACGAGCAGTACTTC.

The genes are TRBV27 and TRBJ2-2; 9 bases agree with TRBD2. CDR3 length equals 15 residues. The germline V gene has CDR1 MNHEY and CDR2 SMNVEV (reference sequence). Trimming cost V 6 bases and J 0 bases; bases outside gene matches: 2. The CDR3, as DNA: TGTGCCAGCAGAAGACTAGCGGCGAACACCGGGGAGCTGTTTTTT. This encodes CASRRLAANTGELFF.

The chain carries TRBV5-1 and TRBJ2-2; D is possibly TRBD2 (6 bases). The CDR3 runs 12 residues. The V gene's germline CDR1 is SGHRS and CDR2 YFSETQ. V was clipped by 5 bases and J by 8 bases, with 10 bases between them. CDR3 loop: CASRPGEGELFF. The CDR3 DNA is TGCGCCAGCAGACCGGGAGAGGGGGAGCTGTTTTTT.

The chain is built from TRBV7-2 and TRBJ2-1; D may match TRBD1 or TRBD2 (5 bases each). CDR1 is SGHTA and CDR2 is FQGNSA in the germline V gene. V lost 5 bases, J lost 4 bases, and 12 bases lay in between. The CDR3 covers 14 residues. The chain's CDR3 is CASSQPGPYNEQFF. The CDR3 DNA sequence: TGTGCCAGCAGCCAACCGGGACCTTACAATGAGCAGTTCTTC. Supplemented by reference TRBV7-2 and TRBJ2-1, the full variable domain reads GAGVSQSPSNKVTEKGKDVELRCDPISGHTALYWYRQSLGQGLEFLIYFQGNSAPDKSGLPSDRFSAERTGGSVSTLTIQRTQQEDSAVYLCASSQPGPYNEQFFGPGTRLTVL.

This chain links TRBV28 with TRBJ2-1; D is unresolved. Germline V gene data show CDR1 as MDHEN and CDR2 as SYDVKM. This CDR3 has 14 amino acids. Trimming removed 2 bases at V and 3 bases at J, with 8 bases between. The CDR3 sequence: CASSLRRFYNEQFF. The DNA of the CDR3 is TGTGCCAGCAGTTTACGACGGTTCTACAATGAGCAGTTCTTC.

This sequence joins TRBV7-2 and TRBJ2-3, with D maybe TRBD2 (5 bases). Deletions cut 5 bases from V and 3 bases from J, with 9 bases between. The CDR3 sequence is 13 residues long. Germline V gene data show CDR1 as SGHTA and CDR2 as FQGNSA. CDR3 sequence reads: CASSRERTDTQYF. The CDR3 DNA sequence: TGTGCCAGCAGCCGGGAAAGGACAGATACGCAGTATTTT.

To note about this clone: Distinct nucleotide sequences in the sample also encode this CDR3. The chain uses TRBV28 and TRBJ1-2; maybe TRBD1 (6 bases). Germline CDR1 and CDR2: MDHEN and SYDVKM. V lost 7 bases, J lost 5 bases, and 11 bases lay in between. The CDR3 extends over 12 amino acids. The CDR3 bases are TGTGCCAGCACCCCCGGGACATATGGCTACACCTTC. This sequence encodes CASTPGTYGYTF.

On this clone: Other DNA sequences in the same sample also yield this CDR3. The chain has TRBV11-2 and TRBJ1-2; 8 bases are a match to TRBD1. This CDR3 spans 14 amino acids. Trimming took 1 base from V and 2 from J; bases not matched to a gene: 0. CDR1 and CDR2 (germline): SGHAT, FQNNGV. The CDR3 spells CASSLGTGNYGYTF. The CDR3 bases are TGTGCCAGCAGCTTAGGGACAGGGAACTATGGCTACACCTTC.

V is TRBV28 and J is TRBJ1-5, with D tentatively TRBD1 (6 bases). Germline assignment: CDR1 MDHEN and CDR2 SYDVKM. The CDR3 is 16 amino acids. V lost 8 bases and J 6 bases, leaving 23 bases between the germline ends. CDR3 in amino acids: CASLIRGAGVFQPQHF. The CDR3 DNA reads as TGTGCCAGCCTGATCCGCGGGGCAGGGGTTTTTCAGCCCCAGCATTTT.

This clone was observed a single time. The chain uses TRBV6-5 and TRBJ1-2; 7 positions match TRBD1. The CDR3 consists of 13 residues. V was pared by 6 bases and J by 5 bases, with 6 bases of the junction left unmatched. CDR1 and CDR2 from the germline V gene are MNHEY and SVGAGI. The CDR3 nucleotides are TGTGCCAGCAGGGAGGGCAGGGGGTATGGCTACACCTTC. It codes for CASREGRGYGYTF.

The chain carries TRBV5-1 and TRBJ2-1, with D hard to call. CDR3 length: 14 amino acids. Germline V gene lookup returns CDR1 SGHRS and CDR2 YFSETQ. Trimming shortened V by 1 base and J by 4 bases, and 9 bases separated the two germline ends. CDR3 protein: CASSLWADYNEQFF. CDR3 sequence (DNA): TGCGCCAGCAGCTTGTGGGCAGATTACAATGAGCAGTTCTTC.

The count of this clone is one. The V call is TRBV29-1, the J call TRBJ1-2; tentative D call: TRBD1 (6 bases). Germline V CDR1 and CDR2: SQVTM, ANQGSEA. CDR3 length equals 14 residues. V dropped 3 bases and J dropped 0 bases, with 11 bases sitting between them. The CDR3 is CSVETGQANYGYTF. Here the CDR3 DNA reads TGCAGCGTTGAGACAGGACAAGCTAACTATGGCTACACCTTC.

The chain recombines TRBV5-4 with TRBJ2-1, with 12 bases lining up with TRBD2. With 4 bases clipped from V and 9 bases from J, the junction kept 11 bases outside the gene matches. This CDR3 comprises 16 residues. Germline V gene data show CDR1 as SGHNT and CDR2 as YYREEE (reference sequence). CDR3 bases: TGTGCCAGCAGCCACGTTAGGGGACTAGCGGGTGGTGAGCAGTTCTTC. Protein: CASSHVRGLAGGEQFF. The full variable domain, rest sourced from reference TRBV5-4 and TRBJ2-1, is ETGVTQSPTHLIKTRGQQVTLRCSSQSGHNTVSWYQQALGQGPQFIFQYYREEENGRGNFPPRFSGLQFPNYSSELNVNALELDDSALYLCASSHVRGLAGGEQFFGPGTRLTVL.

The chain employs TRBV5-6 and TRBJ2-7, with D hard to call. In germline, CDR1 is SGHDT, CDR2 YYEEEE. The CDR3 is 13 amino acids. Trimming pared 2 bases from V and 3 bases from J, leaving 9 bases between. This chain's CDR3 is CASSFNALYEQYF. Here the CDR3 DNA reads TGTGCCAGCAGCTTCAACGCGCTCTACGAGCAGTACTTC.

This chain connects TRBV28 to TRBJ2-1, with D perhaps matching TRBD2 (6 bases). Germline values: CDR1 MDHEN, CDR2 SYDVKM. The CDR3 runs to 18 residues. V was clipped by 7 bases and J by 0 bases, with 22 bases between them. The CDR3 coding sequence is TGTGCCAGCAAGAGCCCCGCGGGACGCAAGAGCTCCTACAATGAGCAGTTCTTC. This codes for CASKSPAGRKSSYNEQFF.

The chain couples TRBV19 to TRBJ1-2; no definite D call. CDR3 length equals 13 residues. Germline values: CDR1 LNHDA, CDR2 SQIVND (reference sequence). V lost 7 bases to trimming and J lost 7 bases, with 16 bases between them. The CDR3 here is CASNGGMGSGYTF. The CDR3 DNA is TGTGCCAGTAATGGAGGGATGGGTTCTGGCTACACCTTC.

The chain recombines TRBV7-6 with TRBJ2-2; 11 bases fit TRBD2. Germline assignment: CDR1 SGHVS and CDR2 FNYEAQ. The CDR3 has 15 residues. V shed 2 bases, J shed 8 bases, and the junction held 4 bases outside the gene matches. The CDR3 region has the DNA TGTGCCAGCAGCTTAACACTAGCGGGAGCGGGGGAGCTGTTTTTT. Protein: CASSLTLAGAGELFF. The full variable domain, with the rest looked up from reference TRBV7-6 and TRBJ2-2, is GAGVSQSPRYKVTKRGQDVALRCDPISGHVSLYWYRQALGQGPEFLTYFNYEAQQDKSGLPNDRFSAERPEGSISTLTIQRTEQRDSAMYRCASSLTLAGAGELFFGEGSRLTVL.

About this clone: The identical CDR3 is also encoded by other nucleotide sequences in the sample. The chain combines TRBV7-6 with TRBJ2-5, with D hard to call. Trimming took 9 bases from V and 5 from J, leaving 10 bases between them. This CDR3 contains 11 residues. In germline, CDR1 is SGHVS, CDR2 FNYEAQ. CDR3: CASSVGETQYF. CDR3 nucleotide sequence: TGTGCCAGTTCGGTAGGGGAGACCCAGTACTTC.

The chain's CDR3 is CASFPSGSKNIQYF. The CDR3 DNA sequence: TGTGCCAGCTTTCCGTCCGGGTCCAAAAACATTCAGTACTTC. The chain has TRBV18 and TRBJ2-4; D ambiguous. Trimming stripped 7 bases from V and 2 bases from J, with 12 bases between. The CDR3 loop spans 14 amino acids. Germline CDR1 KGHSH, CDR2 LQKENI.

About this clone: Within the sample, other DNA sequences also encode this same CDR3. The chain couples TRBV5-8 to TRBJ2-7, with 10 bases identical to TRBD1. The CDR3 sequence is 14 residues long. Unmatched junction bases numbered 1, after V lost 4 bases and J lost 0 bases. Per the germline V gene, CDR1 is SGHTS and CDR2 is YDEGEE. The CDR3 reads CASSRTGGSYEQYF. DNA of the CDR3: TGTGCCAGCAGCCGGACAGGGGGCTCCTACGAGCAGTACTTC. Together with reference TRBV5-8 and TRBJ2-7, the CDR3 gives the full variable domain: EAGVTQSPTHLIKTRGQQATLRCSPISGHTSVYWYQQALGLGLQFLLWYDEGEERNRGNFPPRFSGRQFPNYSSELNVNALELEDSALYLCASSRTGGSYEQYFGPGTRLTVT.

This sequence joins TRBV5-8 and TRBJ1-2, with D possibly matching TRBD1 (6 bases). The CDR3 has 15 residues. The V end lost 2 bases, the J end lost 4 bases, and 15 bases lay between the germline ends. Germline V gene data show CDR1 as SGHTS and CDR2 as YDEGEE. The CDR3 region has the DNA TGTGCCAGCAGCTTTGCGGGGGCGAACCCCTATGGCTACACCTTC. This encodes CASSFAGANPYGYTF.